This T cell receptor beta chain was captured by sequencing in a study of T cells in tuberculosis. In the study overall: A South African cohort included IGRA-negative adolescents, latently infected IGRA-positive adolescents and adults with active tuberculosis.

The count of this clone is one. This CDR3 has 12 amino acids. The ends lost 7 bases at V and 8 bases at J; junction bases unmatched: 5. Germline values: CDR1 LNHDA, CDR2 SQIVND (reference sequence). Clones were read by immunoSEQ multiplex PCR, and TCRdb kept only the in-frame ones, dropping some. Of under 35,000 clones in the sample, 94% are singletons; the top ten hold 7.5% to 9.5%. The sample taken for sequencing was PBMCs. This TCR was recovered from a donor aged 5-35 years with latent tuberculosis or without tuberculosis infection. This chain connects TRBV19 to TRBJ2-1; the match to TRBD1 covers 7 bases. CDR3 in amino acids: CASTTGVDEQFF. In DNA, the CDR3 is TGTGCCAGTACTACAGGGGTAGATGAGCAGTTCTTC.